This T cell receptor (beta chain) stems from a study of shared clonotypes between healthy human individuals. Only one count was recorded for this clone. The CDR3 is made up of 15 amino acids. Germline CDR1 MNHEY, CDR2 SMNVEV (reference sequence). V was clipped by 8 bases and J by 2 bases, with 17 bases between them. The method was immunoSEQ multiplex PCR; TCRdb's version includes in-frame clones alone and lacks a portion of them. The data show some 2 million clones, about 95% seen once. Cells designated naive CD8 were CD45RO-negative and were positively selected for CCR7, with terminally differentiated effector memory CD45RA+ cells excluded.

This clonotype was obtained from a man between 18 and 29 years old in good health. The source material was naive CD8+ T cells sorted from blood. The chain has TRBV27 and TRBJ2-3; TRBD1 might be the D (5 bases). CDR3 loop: CASGPLQEYTDTQYF. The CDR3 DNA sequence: TGTGCCAGCGGGCCTCTACAGGAGTACACAGATACGCAGTATTTT.